This T cell receptor beta chain appears in the sequencing data of a study of monozygotic twins with inflammatory bowel disease. TCRdb re-called the 5' RACE reads and gives one entry per CDR3 protein, without DNA. The sample's table shows some 130,000 distinct CDR3 sequences. CDR1 is MNHEY, CDR2 SVGAGI, per germline. This CDR3 comprises 14 residues. The V gene is TRBV6-5, the J gene TRBJ2-7; absent DNA, TCRdb's TRBD2 call cannot be checked. The TCR was taken from a human donor with ulcerative colitis or Crohn's disease, or a healthy co-twin of an affected twin (not recorded which). Sequenced material: blood. CDR3 sequence reads: CASSYAGGSHEQYF.